The source of this T cell receptor (beta chain) is a study of shared clonotypes between healthy human individuals. Study-level results: Read depth was anticipated to influence clonotype sharing among donors. Genetic and exposure-history diversity was limited by the few donors.

Those who donated were healthy HIV-negative adults, with no recent acute infections or vaccinations reported. Sequencing used immunoSEQ multiplex PCR; TCRdb keeps in-frame clones, though not all of them. In the table there are around 530,000 clones, around 78% of which are singletons. For this clone: What it recognizes is unknown.

The V and J ends lost 8 bases and 8 bases respectively, with 9 bases between them. Looked up from germline, CDR1 is MNHEY and CDR2 is SVGAGI. This CDR3 is built from 11 residues. Sequences were obtained from PBMCs. This TCR came from a woman aged 40 to 49 in good health. Some clones in this sample may be carry-over from other donors' samples. V and J are TRBV6-5 and TRBJ1-4; weak D call: TRBD1 (5 bases). As DNA, the CDR3 is TGTGCCAGCGGGGGAGGCGAAAAACTGTTTTTT. Translating gives CASGGGEKLFF.